The clone carrying this T cell receptor (beta chain) was observed once. Its antigen is as yet unknown. The entry originates in a study of shared clonotypes between healthy human individuals. Study at large: Per donor, CD8 memory used one plate, CD8 naive used two, CD4 memory used three and CD4 naive used three. General observations from the study: Naive CD4 clonotypes overlapped across a few donors at roughly 5.1%. Despite large depth, sorted-subset datasets appeared incompletely sequenced.

Only in-frame clones appear in the TCRdb table, and some are missing; sequencing was by immunoSEQ multiplex PCR. The sample lists roughly 660,000 clones, 90% occurring once. Among the donors, all were Caucasian adults who lived in Nashville, Tennessee. The CDR3 runs to 15 residues. In germline, CDR1 is MDHEN, CDR2 SYDVKM. Losses at the gene ends were 5 bases for V and 5 bases for J; bases not matched to a gene: 7. The rearrangement links TRBV28 to TRBJ1-4; 8 nucleotides align to TRBD1. The clonotype comes from a man younger than 35 in good health. Some clones in this sample may be carry-over from other donors' samples. The sequenced sample consisted of memory CD8+ T cells from PBMCs. As for subset: CD45RO+ cells pooled with CCR7-negative TemRA cells. In nucleotides, the CDR3 is TGTGCCAGCAGTCCCCTCCGGGACAGGAATGAAAAACTGTTTTTT. Protein product: CASSPLRDRNEKLFF. The full variable domain, rest sourced from reference TRBV28 and TRBJ1-4, is DVKVTQSSRYLVKRTGEKVFLECVQDMDHENMFWYRQDPGLGLRLIYFSYDVKMKEKGDIPEGYSVSREKKERFSLILESASTNQTSMYLCASSPLRDRNEKLFFGSGTQLSVL.